Sequencing of this TCR beta chain was carried out in a study of breast tumors, draining lymph nodes, adjacent tissues. TCRdb fed the multiplex PCR reads into MiXCR, producing one record per CDR3 protein. The data contain about 35,000 distinct CDR3 sequences, 35% to 40% of them seen just once; the ten biggest clones take up about a tenth. Study-wide results and limits: Tumor and nontumor repertoires were significantly more similar in luminal-like than in basal-like breast cancer. Findings are consistent with lymph node origin and intratumoral expansion of most tumor T cells. Tumor repertoires ranked between lymph nodes and nontumor tissue in diversity, with V and J gene preferences.

Germline V gives CDR1 SGDLS, CDR2 YYNGEE. This CDR3 has 11 residues. Trimming took 4 bases from V and 5 from J, leaving 7 bases between them. This clonotype has just a few counts. Antigen unknown. The sample consisted of breast tumor tissue. The sequence was collected from a female donor with breast cancer. Some clones in this sample may be carry-over from other donors' samples. The genes are TRBV9 and TRBJ2-7; perhaps TRBD2 as D (5 bases). The chain's CDR3 is CASSSGDEQYF. In nucleotides, the CDR3 is TGTGCCAGCAGCAGCGGAGACGAGCAGTACTTC.